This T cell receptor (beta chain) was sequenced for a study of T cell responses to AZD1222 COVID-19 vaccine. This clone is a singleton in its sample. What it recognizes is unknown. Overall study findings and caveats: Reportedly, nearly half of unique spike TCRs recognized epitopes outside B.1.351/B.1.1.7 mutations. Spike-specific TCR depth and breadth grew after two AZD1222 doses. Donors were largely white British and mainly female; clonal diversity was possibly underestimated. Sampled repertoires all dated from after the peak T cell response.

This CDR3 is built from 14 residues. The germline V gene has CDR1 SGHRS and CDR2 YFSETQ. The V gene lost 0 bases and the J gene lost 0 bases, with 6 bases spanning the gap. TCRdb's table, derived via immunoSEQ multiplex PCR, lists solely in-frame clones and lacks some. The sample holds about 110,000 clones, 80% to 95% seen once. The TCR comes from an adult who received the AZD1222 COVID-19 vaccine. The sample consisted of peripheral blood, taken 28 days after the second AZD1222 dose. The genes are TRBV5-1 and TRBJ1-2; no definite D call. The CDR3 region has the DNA TGCGCCAGCAGCTTGGAACCAGCTAACTATGGCTACACCTTC. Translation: CASSLEPANYGYTF.